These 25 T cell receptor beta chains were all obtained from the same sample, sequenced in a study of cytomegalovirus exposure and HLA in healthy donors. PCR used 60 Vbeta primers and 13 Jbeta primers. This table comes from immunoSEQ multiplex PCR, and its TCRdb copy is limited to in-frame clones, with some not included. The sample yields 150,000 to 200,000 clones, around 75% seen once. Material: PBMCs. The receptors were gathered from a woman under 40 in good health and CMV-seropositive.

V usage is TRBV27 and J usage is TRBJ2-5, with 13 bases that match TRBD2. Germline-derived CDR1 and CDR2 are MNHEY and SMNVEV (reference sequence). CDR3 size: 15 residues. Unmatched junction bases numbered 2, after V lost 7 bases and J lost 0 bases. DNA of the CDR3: TGTGCCAGCAACGGACTAGCGGGGGACCAAGAGACCCAGTACTTC. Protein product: CASNGLAGDQETQYF.

CDR3 DNA sequence: TGTGCCATCGGGGCAGGGGGAACCTACGAGCAGTACTTC. This sequence encodes CAIGAGGTYEQYF. This chain uses TRBV10-3 with TRBJ2-7; 7 nucleotides match TRBD1. There are 13 residues in the CDR3. The germline V gene encodes CDR1 ENHRY and CDR2 SYGVKD. Germline trimming cut 8 bases from V and 2 bases from J; bases unmatched to any gene: 6.

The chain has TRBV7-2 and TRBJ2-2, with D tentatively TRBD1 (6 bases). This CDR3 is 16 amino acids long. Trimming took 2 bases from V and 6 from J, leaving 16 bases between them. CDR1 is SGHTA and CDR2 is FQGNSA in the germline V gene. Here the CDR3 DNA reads TGTGCCAGCAGCTTAAATTGGCCAGGGGTAGCCGGGGAGCTGTTTTTT. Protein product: CASSLNWPGVAGELFF.

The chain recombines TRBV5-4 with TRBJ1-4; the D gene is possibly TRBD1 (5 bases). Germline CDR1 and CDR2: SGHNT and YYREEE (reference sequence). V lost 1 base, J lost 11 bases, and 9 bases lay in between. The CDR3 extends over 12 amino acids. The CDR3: CASSLSQGKLFF. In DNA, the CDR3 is TGTGCCAGCAGCTTGTCTCAGGGTAAACTGTTTTTT.

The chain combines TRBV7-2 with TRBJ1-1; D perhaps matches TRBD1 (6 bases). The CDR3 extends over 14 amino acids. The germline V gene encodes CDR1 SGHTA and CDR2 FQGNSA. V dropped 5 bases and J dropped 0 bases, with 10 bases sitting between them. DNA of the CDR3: TGTGCCAGCAGCCAGGGACAACTGAACACTGAAGCTTTCTTT. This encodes CASSQGQLNTEAFF.

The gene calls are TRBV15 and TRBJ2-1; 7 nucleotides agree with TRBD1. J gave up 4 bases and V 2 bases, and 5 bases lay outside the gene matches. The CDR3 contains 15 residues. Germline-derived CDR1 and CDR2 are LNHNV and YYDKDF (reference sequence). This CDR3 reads CATSRYRGQYNEQFF. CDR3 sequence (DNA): TGTGCCACCAGCAGATACAGGGGCCAATACAATGAGCAGTTCTTC.

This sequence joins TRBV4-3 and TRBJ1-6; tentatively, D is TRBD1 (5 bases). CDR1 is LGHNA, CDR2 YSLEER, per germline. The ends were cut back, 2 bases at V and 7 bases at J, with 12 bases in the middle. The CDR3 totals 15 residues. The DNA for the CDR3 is TGCGCCAGCAGCCAACCCGACAGACCCAATTCACCCCTCCACTTT. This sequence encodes CASSQPDRPNSPLHF.

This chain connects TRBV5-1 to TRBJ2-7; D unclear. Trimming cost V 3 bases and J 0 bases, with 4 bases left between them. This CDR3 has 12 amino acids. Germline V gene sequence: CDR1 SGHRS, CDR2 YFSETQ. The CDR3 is CASSSRSYEQYF. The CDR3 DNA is TGCGCCAGCAGCTCCCGCTCCTACGAGCAGTACTTC.

The CDR3 region is CASSLSMASAYNEQFF. The DNA of the CDR3 is TGCGCCAGCAGCTTGTCGATGGCTAGCGCTTACAATGAGCAGTTCTTC. The chain recombines TRBV5-1 with TRBJ2-1; tentative D call: TRBD2 (6 bases). Trimming cost V 1 base and J 4 bases, with 15 bases left between them. The CDR3 is made up of 16 amino acids. Per germline, CDR1 SGHRS and CDR2 YFSETQ.

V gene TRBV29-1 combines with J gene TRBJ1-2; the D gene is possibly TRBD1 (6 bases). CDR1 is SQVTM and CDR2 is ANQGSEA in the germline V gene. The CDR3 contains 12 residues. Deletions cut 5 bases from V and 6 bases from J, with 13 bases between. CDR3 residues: CSVRVGGHGYTF. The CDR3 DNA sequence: TGCAGCGTTCGAGTCGGGGGGCATGGCTACACCTTC.

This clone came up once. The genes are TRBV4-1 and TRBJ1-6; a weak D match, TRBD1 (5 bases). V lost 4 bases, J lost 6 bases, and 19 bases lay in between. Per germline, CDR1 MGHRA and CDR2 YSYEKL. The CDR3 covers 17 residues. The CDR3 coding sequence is TGCGCCAGCAGCCCCGCGGAGCGGGGCAGGCCTAATTCACCCCTCCACTTT. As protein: CASSPAERGRPNSPLHF.

The CDR3 loop is CASSLGDRGSNYGYTF. Written as DNA, the CDR3 is TGTGCCAGCAGCTTAGGGGACAGGGGTAGTAACTATGGCTACACCTTC. V usage is TRBV7-8 and J usage is TRBJ1-2, with 10 bases matching TRBD1. This CDR3 is 16 amino acids long. Losses at the gene ends were 1 base for V and 1 base for J; bases not matched to a gene: 3. Germline V gene data show CDR1 as SGHVS and CDR2 as FQNEAQ.

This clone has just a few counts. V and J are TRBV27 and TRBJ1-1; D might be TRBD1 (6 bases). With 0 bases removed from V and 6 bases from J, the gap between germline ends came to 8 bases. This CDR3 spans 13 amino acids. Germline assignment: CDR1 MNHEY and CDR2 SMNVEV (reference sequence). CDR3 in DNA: TGTGCCAGCAGTTTATCAGGACAGCCTGAAGCTTTCTTT. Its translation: CASSLSGQPEAFF.

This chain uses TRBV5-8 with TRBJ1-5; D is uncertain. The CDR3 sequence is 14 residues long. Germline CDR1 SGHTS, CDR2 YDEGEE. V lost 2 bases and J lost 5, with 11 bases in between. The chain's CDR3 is CASSFSQNHQPQHF. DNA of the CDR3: TGTGCCAGCAGCTTTTCACAGAATCATCAGCCCCAGCATTTT.

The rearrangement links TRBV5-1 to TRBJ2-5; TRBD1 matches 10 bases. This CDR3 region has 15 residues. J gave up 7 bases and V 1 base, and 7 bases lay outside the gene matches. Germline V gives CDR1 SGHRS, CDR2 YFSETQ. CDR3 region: CASSLRQGADRTQYF. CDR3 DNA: TGCGCCAGCAGCTTGAGACAGGGGGCTGATAGGACCCAGTACTTC.

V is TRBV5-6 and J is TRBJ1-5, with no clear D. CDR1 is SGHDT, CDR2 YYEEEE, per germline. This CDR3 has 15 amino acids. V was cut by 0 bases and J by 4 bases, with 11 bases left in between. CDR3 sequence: CASSLAGYRNQPQHF. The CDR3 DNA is TGTGCCAGCAGCTTGGCGGGGTATAGGAATCAGCCCCAGCATTTT.

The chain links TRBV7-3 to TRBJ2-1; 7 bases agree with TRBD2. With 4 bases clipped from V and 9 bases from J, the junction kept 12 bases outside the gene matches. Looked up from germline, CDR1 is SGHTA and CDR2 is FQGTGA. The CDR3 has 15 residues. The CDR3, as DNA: TGTGCCAGCAGCTACAAGAGGGGAGGGGTAAGTGAGCAGTTCTTC. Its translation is CASSYKRGGVSEQFF. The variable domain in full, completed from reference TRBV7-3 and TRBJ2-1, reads GAGVSQTPSNKVTEKGKYVELRCDPISGHTALYWYRQSLGQGPEFLIYFQGTGAADDSGLPNDRFFAVRPEGSVSTLKIQRTERGDSAVYLCASSYKRGGVSEQFFGPGTRLTVL.

CDR3 residues: CASSVGETLLNTIYF. Here the CDR3 DNA reads TGTGCCAGCAGTGTCGGAGAGACGCTTTTAAACACCATATATTTT. The chain carries TRBV6-1 and TRBJ1-3; D is undetermined. This CDR3 is built from 15 residues. Trimming removed 4 bases from V and 6 bases from J, with 16 bases in between. Germline CDR1 MNHNS, CDR2 SASEGT.

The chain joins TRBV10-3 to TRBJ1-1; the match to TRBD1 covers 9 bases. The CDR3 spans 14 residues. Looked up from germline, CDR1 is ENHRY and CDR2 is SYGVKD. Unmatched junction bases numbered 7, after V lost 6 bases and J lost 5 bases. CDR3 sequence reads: CAISFDRGNTEAFF. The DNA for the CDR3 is TGTGCCATCAGCTTCGACAGGGGGAATACTGAAGCTTTCTTT.

The CDR3 region is CASSPGTGGHTEAFF. The CDR3 DNA reads as TGTGCCAGCAGCCCCGGGACAGGGGGACACACTGAAGCTTTCTTT. The chain links TRBV6-5 to TRBJ1-1, with TRBD1 identical over 11 bases. CDR1 and CDR2 from the germline V gene are MNHEY and SVGAGI. The CDR3 has 15 residues. The junction had 6 bases not matched to a gene; V was cut back by 6 bases and J by 3 bases.

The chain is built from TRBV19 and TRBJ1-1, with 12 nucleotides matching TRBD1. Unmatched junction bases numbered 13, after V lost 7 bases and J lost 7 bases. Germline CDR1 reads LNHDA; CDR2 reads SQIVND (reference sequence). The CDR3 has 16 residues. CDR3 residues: CASTPGQGALTGEAFF. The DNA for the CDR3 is TGTGCCAGTACCCCGGGACAGGGGGCCCTAACGGGTGAAGCTTTCTTT.

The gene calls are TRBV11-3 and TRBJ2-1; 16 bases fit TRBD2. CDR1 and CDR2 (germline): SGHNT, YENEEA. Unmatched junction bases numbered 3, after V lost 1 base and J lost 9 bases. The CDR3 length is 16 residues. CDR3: CASSLGGTSGRAEQFF. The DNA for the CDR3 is TGTGCCAGCAGCTTAGGGGGGACTAGCGGGAGGGCTGAGCAGTTCTTC.

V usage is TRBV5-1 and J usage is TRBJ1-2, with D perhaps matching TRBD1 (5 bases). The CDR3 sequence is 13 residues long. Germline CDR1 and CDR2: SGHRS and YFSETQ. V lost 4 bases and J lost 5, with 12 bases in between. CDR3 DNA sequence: TGCGCCAGCAGCCGGGACGGGGGGTATGGCTACACCTTC. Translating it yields CASSRDGGYGYTF.

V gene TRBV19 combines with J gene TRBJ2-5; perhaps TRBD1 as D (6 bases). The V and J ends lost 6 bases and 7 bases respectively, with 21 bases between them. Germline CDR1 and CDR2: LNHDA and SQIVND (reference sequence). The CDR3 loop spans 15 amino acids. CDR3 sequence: CASRSRDGRGGTQYF. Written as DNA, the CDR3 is TGTGCCAGTAGATCCCGGGACGGACGAGGGGGGACCCAGTACTTC. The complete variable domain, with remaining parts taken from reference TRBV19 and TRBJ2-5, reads DGGITQSPKYLFRKEGQNVTLSCEQNLNHDAMYWYRQDPGQGLRLIYYSQIVNDFQKGDIAEGYSVSREKKESFPLTVTSAQKNPTAFYLCASRSRDGRGGTQYFGPGTRLLVL.

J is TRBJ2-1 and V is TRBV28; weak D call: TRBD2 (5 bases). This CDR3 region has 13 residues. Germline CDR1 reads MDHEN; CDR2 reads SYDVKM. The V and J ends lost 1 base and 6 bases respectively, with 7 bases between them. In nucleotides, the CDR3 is TGTGCCAGCAGTTTATTAGAGGGCAATGAGCAGTTCTTC. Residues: CASSLLEGNEQFF.